A selection of T cell receptor beta chains follows, all from one sample in a study of cytomegalovirus exposure and HLA in healthy donors. The data were produced by immunoSEQ multiplex PCR, yet TCRdb's version contains in-frame clones alone and is incomplete. The sample has about 100,000 clones; around 85% are singletons. Sequencing input: PBMCs. The receptors shown here come from a man aged 30 to 45 in good health and CMV-seronegative. CDR3s include the opening cysteine and the closing phenylalanine or tryptophan. Each record gives: V gene, J gene, clone size, D gene, CDR3 length, CDR3 protein, CDR3 DNA. The D gene is left open where the match is weak. For some rows the clone size is stated as once, few or many, or as a class when expanded; others skip it.

>TRBV14|TRBJ2-1|NA|NA|13
CASSQEFRTLRFF
TGTGCCAGCAGCCAAGAGTTCCGAACCCTGCGGTTCTTC
>TRBV18|TRBJ1-2|NA|TRBD1|17
CASSPVLTGRNNYGYTF
TGTGCCAGCTCACCGGTGCTGACAGGGCGAAACAACTATGGCTACACCTTC
>TRBV2|TRBJ1-2|NA|NA|15
CASSEAQGGPYGYTF
TGTGCCAGCAGTGAAGCGCAAGGAGGTCCCTATGGCTACACCTTC
>TRBV29-1|TRBJ2-1|NA|TRBD2|17
CSVEVLERELAYNEQFF
TGCAGCGTTGAAGTACTGGAGCGGGAGCTTGCTTACAATGAGCAGTTCTTC
>TRBV7-8|TRBJ2-2|NA|NA|13
CASSLGQKGELFF
TGTGCCAGCAGCTTAGGACAAAAGGGGGAGCTGTTTTTT
>TRBV4-2|TRBJ2-3|once|NA|12
CASSQVGNTQYF
TGTGCCAGCAGCCAAGTCGGGAATACGCAGTATTTT
>TRBV10-3|TRBJ1-1|NA|TRBD1|15
CAITERTGPNTEAFF
TGTGCCATCACCGAGAGGACAGGGCCGAACACTGAAGCTTTCTTT
>TRBV7-2|TRBJ2-5|once|NA|13
CASSTSLQGTQYF
TGTGCCAGCAGCACCAGTCTTCAGGGGACCCAGTACTTC
>TRBV4-1|TRBJ1-1|NA|NA|15
CASSGWGRKDTEAFF
TGCGCCAGCAGCGGTTGGGGGCGGAAAGACACTGAAGCTTTCTTT
>TRBV19|TRBJ1-5|NA|NA|12
CASKSVVQPQHF
TGTGCCAGTAAATCGGTGGTCCAGCCCCAGCATTTT
>TRBV2|TRBJ2-2|NA|TRBD2|15
CASIGLAGVTGELFF
TGTGCCAGCATCGGACTAGCGGGTGTCACCGGGGAGCTGTTTTTT
>TRBV15|TRBJ2-7|NA|NA|15
CATSRGLEATGEQYF
TGTGCCACCAGCAGAGGTTTAGAGGCAACGGGCGAGCAGTACTTC
>TRBV5-1|TRBJ2-5|NA|TRBD2|17
CASSLELSGGLLETQYF
TGCGCCAGCAGCTTGGAACTTAGCGGGGGGTTGTTGGAGACCCAGTACTTC
>TRBV30|TRBJ2-3|NA|TRBD1|14
CACRAGGFTDTQYF
TGTGCCTGCAGGGCAGGGGGCTTCACAGATACGCAGTATTTT
>TRBV5-4|TRBJ2-3|NA|TRBD2|17
CASSSGGSGGATDTQYF
TGTGCCAGCAGCTCTGGTGGGAGCGGGGGGGCAACAGATACGCAGTATTTT
>TRBV7-2|TRBJ2-5|NA|TRBD1|14
CASSVTGPQETQYF
TGTGCCAGCAGCGTGACAGGGCCGCAAGAGACCCAGTACTTC
>TRBV5-1|TRBJ2-3|NA|NA|14
CASKEGASTDTQYF
TGCGCCAGCAAGGAGGGTGCAAGCACAGATACGCAGTATTTT
>TRBV28|TRBJ1-2|NA|TRBD1|15
CASSSPGQGAVGYTF
TGTGCCAGCAGTTCCCCCGGACAGGGGGCTGTAGGCTACACCTTC
>TRBV10-1|TRBJ1-4|NA|NA|14
CASSEGALREKLFF
TGCGCCAGCAGTGAGGGGGCTCTTAGAGAAAAACTGTTTTTT
>TRBV7-9|TRBJ1-1|NA|NA|14
CASSLVAVNTEAFF
TGTGCCAGCAGCTTAGTGGCAGTGAACACTGAAGCTTTCTTT
>TRBV19|TRBJ2-1|NA|TRBD2|14
CASRGGLAANEQFF
TGTGCCAGTAGAGGGGGACTAGCGGCTAATGAGCAGTTCTTC
>TRBV5-1|TRBJ1-2|NA|TRBD1|14
CASSWTGENYGYTF
TGCGCCAGCAGCTGGACAGGGGAAAACTATGGCTACACCTTC
>TRBV28|TRBJ2-5|NA|TRBD2|14
CASSRLAGGGTQYF
TGTGCCAGCAGTCGACTAGCGGGAGGAGGGACCCAGTACTTC
>TRBV30|TRBJ2-2|NA|TRBD1|16
CAWRDTGGQVSGELFF
TGTGCCTGGAGGGATACAGGGGGGCAAGTTTCCGGGGAGCTGTTTTTT
>TRBV30|TRBJ2-1|NA|NA|15
CASEIIRDFGDEQFF
TGTGCCTCCGAGATAATCCGGGACTTTGGCGATGAGCAGTTCTTC
>TRBV5-1|TRBJ2-3|NA|TRBD1|15
CASSPARTGADTQYF
TGCGCCAGCAGCCCGGCTCGGACAGGGGCAGATACGCAGTATTTT
>TRBV5-1|TRBJ2-7|once|NA|13
CASTPEGAYEQYF
TGCGCCAGCACTCCAGAGGGAGCCTACGAGCAGTACTTC
>TRBV6-5|TRBJ2-7|NA|NA|13
CASRATATYEQYF
TGTGCCAGCAGAGCAACTGCAACCTACGAGCAGTACTTC
>TRBV2|TRBJ2-3|NA|NA|15
CASSEAGGGLDTQYF
TGTGCCAGCAGTGAAGCGGGAGGGGGTCTAGATACGCAGTATTTT
>TRBV9|TRBJ1-2|NA|NA|17
CASNRVILSQGGSGYTF
TGTGCCAGCAACCGTGTTATCCTAAGCCAGGGAGGATCCGGCTACACCTTC
>TRBV6-5|TRBJ2-3|NA|TRBD2|15
CASSGSGSNTDTQYF
TGTGCCAGCAGTGGCAGCGGGAGCAACACAGATACGCAGTATTTT
>TRBV29-1|TRBJ2-3|NA|NA|14
CSVERGFGTDTQYF
TGCAGCGTTGAACGGGGATTTGGCACAGATACGCAGTATTTT
>TRBV5-4|TRBJ2-2|NA|TRBD2|15
CASTLSGRNTGELFF
TGTGCCAGCACCCTAAGCGGGAGAAACACCGGGGAGCTGTTTTTT
>TRBV7-9|TRBJ2-5|NA|TRBD1|14
CASSTGQIQETQYF
TGTGCCAGCAGTACGGGACAGATCCAAGAGACCCAGTACTTC
>TRBV5-8|TRBJ1-4|NA|NA|14
CASSLQGGNEKLFF
TGTGCCAGCAGCTTACAGGGTGGGAATGAAAAACTGTTTTTT
>TRBV30|TRBJ2-7|NA|NA|12
CAWTFANYEQYF
TGTGCCTGGACGTTTGCGAACTACGAGCAGTACTTC
>TRBV5-8|TRBJ2-5|NA|NA|14
CASRSAGAKETQYF
TGTGCCAGCAGATCTGCGGGGGCCAAAGAGACCCAGTACTTC
>TRBV5-6|TRBJ2-5|few|NA|16
CASSPLGGGRSETQYF
TGTGCCAGCAGCCCCCTTGGGGGGGGGCGGTCGGAGACCCAGTACTTC
>TRBV7-9|TRBJ1-1|once|NA|16
CASSPPQGNMNTEAFF
TGTGCCAGCAGCCCACCCCAGGGGAACATGAACACTGAAGCTTTCTTT
>TRBV11-1|TRBJ2-5|few|NA|18
CASSLHMAGAPIQETQYF
TGTGCCAGCAGCTTACACATGGCAGGGGCGCCTATCCAAGAGACCCAGTACTTC
>TRBV6-5|TRBJ2-7|NA|TRBD1|15
CASSPLIRGPHEQYF
TGTGCCAGCAGCCCCCTGATCAGGGGGCCCCACGAGCAGTACTTC
>TRBV5-1|TRBJ2-5|NA|TRBD2|15
CASSLVSAGQETQYF
TGCGCCAGCAGCTTGGTTTCAGCGGGGCAAGAGACCCAGTACTTC
>TRBV30|TRBJ1-6|NA|TRBD1|15
CAWTPRRTGDSPLHF
TGTGCCTGGACCCCCAGGCGGACAGGGGACTCACCCCTCCACTTT
>TRBV6-6|TRBJ2-1|NA|TRBD1|15
CASSYPGQGIHEQFF
TGTGCCAGCAGTTACCCGGGACAGGGCATTCATGAGCAGTTCTTC
>TRBV5-1|TRBJ2-1|NA|NA|14
CASSLMGLYNEQFF
TGCGCCAGCAGCTTGATGGGCCTCTACAATGAGCAGTTCTTC
>TRBV12-2|TRBJ2-7|NA|NA|15
CASRSDRGWEYEQYF
TGTGCAAGTCGCTCAGACAGGGGATGGGAGTACGAGCAGTACTTC
>TRBV9|TRBJ2-7|NA|TRBD1|16
CASSVEGSGGYDEQYF
TGTGCCAGCAGCGTAGAAGGTTCAGGGGGCTACGACGAGCAGTACTTC
>TRBV7-8|TRBJ1-4|NA|NA|17
CASSLLILGGRVEKLFF
TGTGCCAGCAGCTTACTTATTTTGGGGGGGAGAGTGGAAAAACTGTTTTTT
>TRBV7-9|TRBJ1-2|NA|NA|14
CASSLRSGDYGYTF
TGTGCCAGCAGCTTACGTTCAGGGGACTATGGCTACACCTTC
>TRBV6-5|TRBJ1-3|once|NA|14
CASSLGGTGNTIYF
TGTGCCAGCAGTTTGGGGGGAACTGGAAACACCATATATTTT
>TRBV5-1|TRBJ2-7|NA|NA|13
CASSVTAPYEQYF
TGCGCCAGCAGCGTGACAGCCCCCTACGAGCAGTACTTC
>TRBV5-5|TRBJ2-7|few|TRBD2|14
CASSLDGGAQEQYF
TGTGCCAGCAGCTTGGACGGGGGGGCACAAGAGCAGTACTTC
>TRBV6-5|TRBJ2-7|NA|NA|12
CASSSLNRAEYF
TGTGCCAGCAGTTCCCTAAACAGGGCCGAGTACTTC
>TRBV7-9|TRBJ2-3|once|TRBD1|16
CASSVPQGVGTDTQYF
TGTGCCAGCAGCGTACCTCAGGGGGTCGGGACAGATACGCAGTATTTT
>TRBV10-3|TRBJ2-3|NA|TRBD1|16
CAISASGTGGTDTQYF
TGTGCCATCAGTGCTTCCGGGACAGGGGGCACAGATACGCAGTATTTT
>TRBV5-4|TRBJ2-1|once|NA|14
CASSQEFGYNEQFF
TGTGCCAGCAGCCAAGAGTTCGGCTACAATGAGCAGTTCTTC
>TRBV7-6|TRBJ2-1|NA|NA|13
CASSLGRVAEQFF
TGTGCCAGCAGCTTAGGGAGAGTAGCCGAGCAGTTCTTC